What follows are 29 T cell receptor beta chains derived from one specimen sequenced in a study of blood T cell repertoires in COVID-19. This table comes from immunoSEQ multiplex PCR, and its TCRdb copy is limited to in-frame clones, with some not included. Here the sample spans around 100,000 clones, around 89% being singletons. Input material: peripheral blood. The receptors were gathered from an elderly woman with acute or convalescent COVID-19.

The chain joins TRBV4-2 to TRBJ2-5; 8 bases match TRBD1. Unmatched junction bases numbered 1, after V lost 1 base and J lost 3 bases. The CDR3 consists of 14 residues. Germline loops: CDR1 LGHNA, CDR2 YNFKEQ. This chain's CDR3 is CASSQGTGKETQYF. The CDR3 DNA is TGTGCCAGCAGCCAAGGGACAGGGAAAGAGACCCAGTACTTC.

The chain couples TRBV4-2 to TRBJ2-3; 10 bases are shared with TRBD1. CDR3 length equals 17 residues. The junction had 9 bases not matched to a gene; V was cut back by 4 bases and J by 2 bases. The germline CDR1 and CDR2 sequences are LGHNA and YNFKEQ. CDR3 sequence: CASSLGPGQGNTDTQYF. For the CDR3, the DNA is TGTGCCAGCAGCCTAGGACCGGGACAGGGGAACACAGATACGCAGTATTTT.

The chain recombines TRBV3-1 (or the pseudogene TRBV3-2) with TRBJ2-7; maybe TRBD2 (6 bases). Germline CDR1 reads LGHDT; CDR2 reads YNNKEL (reference sequence). This CDR3 contains 12 residues. Trimming took 2 bases from V and 9 from J, leaving 11 bases between them. The CDR3 DNA sequence: TGTGCCAGCAGCCAATACAACGGGAGGCAGTACTTC. Amino acid sequence: CASSQYNGRQYF.

This clone was seen only once. Other DNA sequences in this specimen translate into the identical CDR3. This chain connects TRBV28 to TRBJ1-4, with 8 bases that match TRBD1. Trimming took 4 bases from V and 3 from J; bases not matched to a gene: 1. Germline V gives CDR1 MDHEN, CDR2 SYDVKM. The CDR3 contains 14 residues. The CDR3 nucleotides read TGTGCCAGCAGTTCAGGGGGCGCTAATGAAAAACTGTTTTTT. Its protein product is CASSSGGANEKLFF.

The genes are TRBV28 and TRBJ2-7; 10 bases line up with TRBD1. Per the germline V gene, CDR1 is MDHEN and CDR2 is SYDVKM. This CDR3 has 16 amino acids. V trimming: 3 bases; J trimming: 3 bases; junction bases outside the gene matches: 8. The CDR3 DNA follows: TGTGCCAGCAGTTTTATGACAGGGGGCCGGCACTACGAGCAGTACTTC. As protein: CASSFMTGGRHYEQYF.

This chain links TRBV6-5 with TRBJ1-5, with D possibly matching TRBD1 (5 bases). CDR1 is MNHEY, CDR2 SVGAGI, per germline. The CDR3 covers 16 residues. V lost 0 bases, J lost 5 bases, and 14 bases lay in between. CDR3 in amino acids: CASSYSIPRVDQPQHF. The CDR3 DNA sequence: TGTGCCAGCAGTTACTCGATTCCCAGGGTGGATCAGCCCCAGCATTTT.

This chain links TRBV7-6 with TRBJ2-7, with 9 nucleotides matching TRBD1. V was clipped by 5 bases and J by 5 bases; unmatched bases: 10. This CDR3 is 15 amino acids long. Germline CDR1 reads SGHVS; CDR2 reads FNYEAQ. The CDR3 DNA reads TGTGCCAGCAGCAGACGACCGGGACAGGGCCACGAGCAGTACTTC. Its protein is CASSRRPGQGHEQYF.

J is TRBJ1-1 and V is TRBV19; D possibly corresponds to TRBD1 (6 bases). The germline CDR1 and CDR2 sequences are LNHDA and SQIVND (reference sequence). There are 15 residues in the CDR3. With 6 bases removed from V and 3 bases from J, the gap between germline ends came to 17 bases. CDR3 nucleotides: TGTGCCAGTAGCCCGGGGGGCCCCCGGGACACTGAAGCTTTCTTT. Its translation is CASSPGGPRDTEAFF. The entire variable domain, with the rest obtained from reference TRBV19 and TRBJ1-1, is as follows: DGGITQSPKYLFRKEGQNVTLSCEQNLNHDAMYWYRQDPGQGLRLIYYSQIVNDFQKGDIAEGYSVSREKKESFPLTVTSAQKNPTAFYLCASSPGGPRDTEAFFGQGTRLTVV.

The V and J genes are TRBV16 and TRBJ1-4; 8 nucleotides match TRBD1. The CDR3 spans 15 residues. The germline V gene has CDR1 KGHSY and CDR2 FQNENV. V was pared by 4 bases and J by 7 bases, with 8 bases of the junction left unmatched. The chain's CDR3 is CASSRLGTGVEKLFF. CDR3 nucleotides: TGTGCCAGCAGCCGGCTTGGGACAGGAGTTGAAAAACTGTTTTTT.

The CDR3 DNA follows: TGTGCCAGCAGCTCCCAGCTAGCGGGGGGAAACAATGAGCAGTTCTTC. It specifies CASSSQLAGGNNEQFF. J is TRBJ2-1 and V is TRBV28; 11 bases agree with TRBD2. V lost 6 bases and J lost 5; bases outside the gene matches: 9. CDR3 length: 16 residues. Germline values: CDR1 MDHEN, CDR2 SYDVKM.

The chain carries TRBV7-9 and TRBJ2-7; 7 bases fit TRBD2. The J segment lost 0 bases and the V segment lost 4 bases, leaving 9 bases of the junction unmatched. Germline lookup yields CDR1 SEHNR and CDR2 FQNEAQ (reference sequence). The CDR3 totals 16 residues. CDR3 coding DNA: TGTGCCAGCAGCTCCTCCCAGCGGGGTGACTCCTACGAGCAGTACTTC. This encodes CASSSSQRGDSYEQYF.

The genes are TRBV5-1 and TRBJ2-1; weak D call: TRBD2 (5 bases). The germline CDR1 and CDR2 sequences are SGHRS and YFSETQ. V lost 7 bases and J 5 bases, leaving 13 bases between the germline ends. The CDR3 consists of 13 residues. Here the CDR3 reads CASRKSGNNEQFF. In nucleotides, the CDR3 is TGCGCCAGCCGAAAAAGCGGCAACAATGAGCAGTTCTTC.

The V call is TRBV3-1 (or the pseudogene TRBV3-2), the J call TRBJ2-3; TRBD2 is a possible D gene (5 bases). Germline assignment: CDR1 LGHDT and CDR2 YNNKEL (reference sequence). Trimming left V 4 bases short and J 0 bases short, with 11 bases between. The CDR3 sequence is 15 residues long. The CDR3 nucleotides are TGTGCCAGCAGCCTTACGACGGGGAGCACAGATACGCAGTATTTT. Residues: CASSLTTGSTDTQYF.

This clone has more than one count but fewer than ten. This sequence joins TRBV2 and TRBJ1-6; perhaps TRBD1 as D (6 bases). The germline CDR1 and CDR2 sequences are SNHLY and FYNNEI. The ends were cut back, 5 bases at V and 9 bases at J, with 17 bases in the middle. This CDR3 region has 15 residues. The CDR3 DNA reads TGTGCCAGCAGTTTACAGGGACGGACTTCTTCACCCCTCCACTTT. Its translation: CASSLQGRTSSPLHF.

The J gene is TRBJ2-6, the V gene TRBV27, with TRBD1 matching over 8 bases. V lost 5 bases, J lost 12 bases, and 15 bases stayed unmatched. CDR3 length equals 16 residues. Germline V lookup: CDR1 MNHEY, CDR2 SMNVEV (reference sequence). The CDR3 DNA follows: TGTGCCAGCAGTGGGGGCACCGGGACAGGCTCTGTCGTCCTGACTTTC. Protein sequence: CASSGGTGTGSVVLTF.

V gene TRBV28 combines with J gene TRBJ1-3; tentative D call: TRBD1 (6 bases). The germline CDR1 and CDR2 sequences are MDHEN and SYDVKM. The V gene lost 6 bases and the J gene lost 0 bases, with 24 bases spanning the gap. There are 19 residues in the CDR3. This CDR3 is CASRPYLQRGQISGNTIYF. For the CDR3, the DNA is TGTGCCAGCAGACCTTACTTACAACGGGGACAAATCTCTGGAAACACCATATATTTT.

CDR3 sequence reads: CASSHVPDTGTGANVLTF. In nucleotides, the CDR3 is TGTGCCAGCAGCCACGTACCCGACACGGGAACTGGGGCCAACGTCCTGACTTTC. This rearrangement joins TRBV14 to TRBJ2-6; perhaps TRBD2 as D (5 bases). Trimming removed 3 bases from V and 2 bases from J, with 17 bases in between. The length of the CDR3 is 18 residues. CDR1 is SGHDN, CDR2 FVKESK, per germline. Drawing the rest from reference TRBV14 and TRBJ2-6, the complete variable domain is EAGVTQFPSHSVIEKGQTVTLRCDPISGHDNLYWYRRVMGKEIKFLLHFVKESKQDESGMPNNRFLAERTGGTYSTLKVQPAELEDSGVYFCASSHVPDTGTGANVLTFGAGSRLTVL.

The V and J genes are TRBV9 and TRBJ2-1; no definite D call. The CDR3 extends over 13 amino acids. Trimming shortened V by 0 bases and J by 4 bases, and 5 bases separated the two germline ends. The germline CDR1 and CDR2 sequences are SGDLS and YYNGEE. The CDR3 region is CASSVDSYNEQFF. The CDR3 nucleotides are TGTGCCAGCAGCGTAGACAGTTACAATGAGCAGTTCTTC.

The chain joins TRBV7-3 to TRBJ2-1, with D possibly TRBD2 on 6 matching bases. The CDR3 is made up of 12 amino acids. V lost 0 bases to trimming and J lost 10 bases, with 7 bases between them. The germline V gene encodes CDR1 SGHTA and CDR2 FQGTGA. The CDR3 region has the DNA TGTGCCAGCAGCTTAACAAGCGGGGAGCAGTTCTTC. As protein: CASSLTSGEQFF.

The V call is TRBV10-2, the J call TRBJ2-7; D is unresolved. This CDR3 region has 11 residues. V was clipped by 6 bases and J by 7 bases, with 10 bases between them. Germline V CDR1 and CDR2: WSHSY, SAAADI. CDR3 amino acids: CASSLRWEQYF. The CDR3 DNA sequence: TGCGCCAGCAGCCTCCGGTGGGAGCAGTACTTC.

This rearrangement joins TRBV10-3 to TRBJ2-1; tentative D call: TRBD2 (7 bases). Trimming cost V 0 bases and J 4 bases, with 10 bases left between them. The CDR3 runs 15 residues. CDR1 is ENHRY, CDR2 SYGVKD, per germline. Here the CDR3 DNA reads TGTGCCATCAGTGAGTCAGGGGGGGGATACAATGAGCAGTTCTTC. This encodes CAISESGGGYNEQFF.

The gene calls are TRBV6-5 and TRBJ1-4; possibly TRBD1 for D (6 bases). CDR1 and CDR2 from the germline V gene are MNHEY and SVGAGI. Trimming shortened V by 6 bases and J by 4 bases, and 15 bases separated the two germline ends. The CDR3 is 15 residues long. CDR3 DNA: TGTGCCAGCAGGAGCTGGGGGCAGAGTAATGAAAAACTGTTTTTT. It is translated as CASRSWGQSNEKLFF.

V gene TRBV30 combines with J gene TRBJ1-2; 8 bases agree with TRBD1. This CDR3 region has 14 residues. The V gene's germline CDR1 is GTSNPN and CDR2 SVGIG (reference sequence). V shed 2 bases, J shed 7 bases, and the junction held 9 bases outside the gene matches. CDR3 nucleotides: TGTGCCTGGAGTCCCGGACAGGGTGGAGGTGGCTACACCTTC. Translating gives CAWSPGQGGGGYTF.

The chain has TRBV7-2 and TRBJ2-7, with TRBD2 matching over 15 bases. V dropped 5 bases and J dropped 0; count of bases not matched to a gene: 5. This CDR3 has 17 residues. The germline V gene encodes CDR1 SGHTA and CDR2 FQGNSA. This CDR3 is CASSRGLAGGDSYEQYF. The CDR3 DNA sequence: TGTGCCAGCAGCAGAGGACTAGCGGGGGGGGACTCCTACGAGCAGTACTTC. Based on the CDR3 plus reference TRBV7-2 and TRBJ2-7, the full variable domain is GAGVSQSPSNKVTEKGKDVELRCDPISGHTALYWYRQSLGQGLEFLIYFQGNSAPDKSGLPSDRFSAERTGGSVSTLTIQRTQQEDSAVYLCASSRGLAGGDSYEQYFGPGTRLTVT.

This chain links TRBV18 with TRBJ2-7, with 7 nucleotides matching TRBD1. The ends lost 0 bases at V and 2 bases at J; junction bases unmatched: 1. This CDR3 has 14 amino acids. Germline CDR1 reads KGHSH; CDR2 reads LQKENI. CDR3 residues: CASSPPGQPYEQYF. In DNA, the CDR3 is TGTGCCAGCTCACCACCGGGACAGCCCTACGAGCAGTACTTC.

V and J are TRBV11-2 and TRBJ2-2; D not resolved. The CDR3 extends over 14 amino acids. CDR1 is SGHAT, CDR2 FQNNGV, per germline. Trimming removed 4 bases at V and 4 bases at J, with 10 bases between. CDR3 sequence (DNA): TGTGCCAGCAGCTCCATGAGAAGCACCGGGGAGCTGTTTTTT. Its translation is CASSSMRSTGELFF. The full variable domain, its missing parts supplied by reference TRBV11-2 and TRBJ2-2, is EAGVAQSPRYKIIEKRQSVAFWCNPISGHATLYWYQQILGQGPKLLIQFQNNGVVDDSQLPKDRFSAERLKGVDSTLKIQPAKLEDSAVYLCASSSMRSTGELFFGEGSRLTVL.

This chain links TRBV11-1 with TRBJ1-6; 9 bases line up with TRBD1. The V and J ends lost 5 bases and 9 bases, in that order; junction bases with no gene match: 5. The CDR3 covers 14 residues. CDR1 and CDR2 from the germline V gene are SGHAT and FQDESV (reference sequence). CDR3 sequence: CASSPGQGSSPLHF. CDR3 nucleotide sequence: TGTGCCAGCAGCCCGGGACAGGGAAGTTCACCCCTCCACTTT.

The chain joins TRBV28 to TRBJ2-5, with D perhaps matching TRBD1 (5 bases). V was clipped by 2 bases and J by 5 bases, with 18 bases between them. The CDR3 runs to 16 residues. Germline CDR1 reads MDHEN; CDR2 reads SYDVKM. The CDR3 loop reads CASSLAGLGYVETQYF. As DNA, the CDR3 is TGTGCCAGCAGTTTAGCAGGGTTGGGTTACGTGGAGACCCAGTACTTC.

The chain couples TRBV19 to TRBJ2-1, with 12 nucleotides matching TRBD2. V was pared by 7 bases and J by 7 bases, with 17 bases of the junction left unmatched. Germline CDR1 LNHDA, CDR2 SQIVND (reference sequence). The CDR3 extends over 18 amino acids. The CDR3 DNA follows: TGTGCCAGTACCACAACTAGCGGGGGGACATCTGGTTGGAATGAGCAGTTCTTC. Translated: CASTTTSGGTSGWNEQFF.